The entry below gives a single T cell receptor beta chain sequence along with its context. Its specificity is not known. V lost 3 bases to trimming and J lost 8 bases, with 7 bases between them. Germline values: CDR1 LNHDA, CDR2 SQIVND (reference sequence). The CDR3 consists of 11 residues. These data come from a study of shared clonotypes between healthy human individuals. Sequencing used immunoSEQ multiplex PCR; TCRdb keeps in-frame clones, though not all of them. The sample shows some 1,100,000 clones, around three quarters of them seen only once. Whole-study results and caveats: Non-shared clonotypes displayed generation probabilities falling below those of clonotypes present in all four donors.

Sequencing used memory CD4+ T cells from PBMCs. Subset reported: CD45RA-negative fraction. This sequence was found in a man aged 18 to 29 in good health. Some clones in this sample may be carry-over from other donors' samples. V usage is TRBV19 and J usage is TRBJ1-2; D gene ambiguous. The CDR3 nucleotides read TGTGCCAGTAGTATTGCGGTGGGCTACACCTTC. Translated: CASSIAVGYTF.